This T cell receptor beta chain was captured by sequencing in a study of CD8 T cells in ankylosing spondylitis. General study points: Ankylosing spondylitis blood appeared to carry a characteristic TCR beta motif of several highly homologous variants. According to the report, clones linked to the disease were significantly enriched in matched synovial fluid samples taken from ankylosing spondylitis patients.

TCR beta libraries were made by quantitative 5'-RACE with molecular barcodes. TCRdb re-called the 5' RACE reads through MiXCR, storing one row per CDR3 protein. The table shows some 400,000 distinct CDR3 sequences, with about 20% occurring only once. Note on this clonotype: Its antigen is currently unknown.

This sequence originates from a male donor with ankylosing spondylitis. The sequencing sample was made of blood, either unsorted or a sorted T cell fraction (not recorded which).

CDR3 residues: CASSPGQVRTDTQYF. The CDR3 DNA reads TGCGCCAGCAGTCCGGGACAGGTGCGCACAGATACGCAGTATTTT. The chain couples TRBV5-1 to TRBJ2-3, with 8 positions matching TRBD1. In germline, CDR1 is SGHRS, CDR2 YFSETQ. CDR3 size: 15 residues. V lost 5 bases to trimming and J lost 1 base; unmatched junction nucleotides: 6.